These T cell receptor beta chains were read from a single sample in a study of post-analysis software for immune sequencing data. TCRdb recomputed calls from the PCR reads with MiXCR, one row per CDR3 protein. The sample yields 400,000 to 500,000 distinct CDR3 sequences, approximately 37% seen once. The sample was blood. The origin of the receptors is a girl aged 2-10 years with multiple sclerosis. Each CDR3 is given with its conserved first and last residue. A D gene is named only where the DNA matches it firmly. Size is omitted from some rows. Given values are once, few, many or a class for expanded clones.

TRBV6-2/TRBV6-3,TRBD2,TRBJ2-7,-,TGTGCCAGCAGTTACACGGCCCGGCTAGCGGGACTCTACGAGCAGTACTTC,CASSYTARLAGLYEQYF
TRBV24-1,-,TRBJ2-3,-,TGTGCCACCTCGGCGGGTTTCCCAGATACGCAGTATTTT,CATSAGFPDTQYF
TRBV7-8,-,TRBJ2-7,-,TGTGCCAGCAGCCCACGACAGGCCCACGAGCAGTACTTC,CASSPRQAHEQYF
TRBV7-2,TRBD2,TRBJ2-7,-,TGTGCCAGCAGCCGTTGGACTAGCGGGGGAGATTACGAGCAGTACTTC,CASSRWTSGGDYEQYF
TRBV20-1,-,TRBJ2-3,few,TGCAGTGCTAAAAGCGGGCCAAGCACAGATACGCAGTATTTT,CSAKSGPSTDTQYF
TRBV5-1,TRBD1,TRBJ2-3,few,TGCGCCAGCAGCTTGGGACAGGGGGCTACAGATACGCAGTATTTT,CASSLGQGATDTQYF
TRBV14,-,TRBJ2-1,-,TGTGCCAGCAGCCGCAGCGGAGTCGGAGGGGGCAATGAGCAGTTCTTC,CASSRSGVGGGNEQFF
TRBV2,-,TRBJ2-2,-,TGTGCCAGCAGTGAGCTGGAAACGAACACCGGGGAGCTGTTTTTT,CASSELETNTGELFF
TRBV7-9,TRBD1,TRBJ1-2,few,TGTGCCAGCACCCCGGACGGGACAGGGGGTAACTATGGCTACACCTTC,CASTPDGTGGNYGYTF
TRBV12-3/TRBV12-4,TRBD1,TRBJ2-1,-,TGTGCCAGCAGTTTAAGACAGGGGTTGGACAATGAGCAGTTCTTC,CASSLRQGLDNEQFF
TRBV29-1,-,TRBJ1-1,-,TGCAGCGCGGCGGTCGTCATGAACACTGAAGCTTTCTTT,CSAAVVMNTEAFF
TRBV20-1,-,TRBJ2-7,-,TGCAGTGCTAGGCCGCTCCGGGTCTTATACGAGCAGTACTTC,CSARPLRVLYEQYF
TRBV5-8,-,TRBJ1-1,-,TGTGCCAGCAGCTTTAAGGGCGTGATGGGCACTGAAGCTTTCTTT,CASSFKGVMGTEAFF
TRBV7-6,TRBD2,TRBJ2-7,few,TGTGCCAGCAGCTTAGCGCCGACTAGCGGGAGCATTTGGTACGAGCAGTACTTC,CASSLAPTSGSIWYEQYF
TRBV20-1,-,TRBJ1-1,-,TGCAGTGCTAGTGCGAACACCGAAGCTTTCTTT,CSASANTEAFF
TRBV5-1,TRBD1,TRBJ1-1,-,TGCGCCAGCAGGACAGGGACTAGGAGCACTGAAGCTTTCTTT,CASRTGTRSTEAFF
TRBV7-2,TRBD1,TRBJ1-2,-,TGTGCCAGCAGCCCCAGGGGGACAAATACTAACTATGGCTACACCTTC,CASSPRGTNTNYGYTF
TRBV6-2/TRBV6-3,-,TRBJ2-7,few,TGTGCCAGCAGCTCGACAGCCTACGAGCAGTACTTC,CASSSTAYEQYF
TRBV29-1,-,TRBJ2-5,-,TGCAGCGTTTTGGGGGGCAATGAGACCCAGTACTTC,CSVLGGNETQYF
TRBV7-3,-,TRBJ1-2,-,TGTGCCAGCAGCTTGCCCCCCGGTGTCAACTATGGCTACACCTTC,CASSLPPGVNYGYTF
TRBV7-2,TRBD2,TRBJ2-4,-,TGTGCCAGCAGCTCCGCGCAGCTAGCGGGAGGGGGAAACATTCAGTACTTC,CASSSAQLAGGGNIQYF
TRBV28,-,TRBJ1-2,few,TGTGCCAGCAGTCGGGACTTATGGGATGGCTACACCTTC,CASSRDLWDGYTF
TRBV5-1,TRBD1,TRBJ2-1,-,TGCGCCAGCAGCTTGCGAACCGGGACAGGGGTCAATGAGCAGTTCTTC,CASSLRTGTGVNEQFF
TRBV29-1,-,TRBJ1-2,many,TGCAGCGTGCCCCAGGGGAAGAACTATGGCTACACCTTC,CSVPQGKNYGYTF
TRBV29-1,TRBD1,TRBJ2-7,-,TGCAGCGTTGTGGGGGACAGGGGTTGGTACGAGCAGTACTTC,CSVVGDRGWYEQYF